Listed below are T cell receptor beta chains from one sample, sequenced in a study of cytomegalovirus exposure and HLA in healthy donors. Using immunoSEQ multiplex PCR, the repertoire was profiled, and TCRdb retains in-frame clones only, with some absent. The sample lists 310,000 or so clones, about 87% occurring once. Sequenced: PBMCs. Source of these receptors: a woman between 18 and 29 years old in good health and CMV-seronegative. Each CDR3 is given with its conserved first and last residue. D genes are given only for firm matches. For some rows the clone size is stated as once, few or many, or as a class when expanded; others skip it.

size	D	V	J	DNA	CDR3
-	-	TRBV5-4	TRBJ2-1	TGTGCCAGCAGCTTGGAGCCGGGGGTAACCTACAATGAGCAGTTCTTC	CASSLEPGVTYNEQFF
-	TRBD1	TRBV30	TRBJ1-3	TGTGCCTGGAGTAGGGGACAGTTTTTCTCTGGAAACACCATATATTTT	CAWSRGQFFSGNTIYF
-	-	TRBV7-9	TRBJ1-3	TGTGCCAGCAGGCTTCTGAGTGAGGATTCTGGAAACACCATATATTTT	CASRLLSEDSGNTIYF
-	TRBD2	TRBV29-1	TRBJ2-2	TGCAGCGTTGGTGGGGGGGGGACCGGGGAGCTGTTTTTT	CSVGGGGTGELFF
-	TRBD2	TRBV2	TRBJ2-4	TGTGCCAGCAGCGTACTAGCGGGGGGGCCGGGCATTCAGTACTTC	CASSVLAGGPGIQYF
-	TRBD1	TRBV15	TRBJ1-6	TGTGCCACCACAGGGGGCTATAATTCACCCCTCCACTTT	CATTGGYNSPLHF
-	-	TRBV27	TRBJ1-5	TGTGCCAGCAGTTTTGCCAGGGGCCAGCCCCAGCATTTT	CASSFARGQPQHF
-	-	TRBV19	TRBJ1-6	TGTGCCAGTACCTTTACCCCGGACAGCTATAATTCACCCCTCCACTTT	CASTFTPDSYNSPLHF
-	TRBD1	TRBV5-1	TRBJ1-2	TGCGCCAGCAGCTCACAGGGGGCGCGGGGCTACACCTTC	CASSSQGARGYTF
few	-	TRBV9	TRBJ1-2	TGTGCCAGCAGCGTAGAGGGGGTTTATGGCTACACCTTC	CASSVEGVYGYTF
-	-	TRBV6-6	TRBJ2-7	TGTGCCAGCAGTTTACGCGGAGCACCCTCCTACGAGCAGTACTTC	CASSLRGAPSYEQYF
-	TRBD1	TRBV9	TRBJ1-2	TGTGCCAGCAATCCGGGACAGGGGGCTTCGTCCTATGGCTACACCTTC	CASNPGQGASSYGYTF
once	-	TRBV25-1	TRBJ2-1	TGTGCCAGCAGTGATTGGAAGGACAGCAGCTACAATGAGCAGTTCTTC	CASSDWKDSSYNEQFF
-	-	TRBV6-5	TRBJ2-2	TGTGCCAGTCAAGGGAAAGCGGCTAACACCGGGGAGCTGTTTTTT	CASQGKAANTGELFF
-	TRBD2	TRBV12-5	TRBJ2-3	TGTGCTAGTGGTTTGAGTTCTTTGACTAGCGGAACCACAGATACGCAGTATTTT	CASGLSSLTSGTTDTQYF
-	-	TRBV28	TRBJ2-1	TGTGCCAGCAGTCTAGGGGCCAACTACAATGAGCAGTTCTTC	CASSLGANYNEQFF
once	TRBD2	TRBV29-1	TRBJ2-3	TGCAGCGTTGAAGATGGGACTAGCCCATACGGAGATACGCAGTATTTT	CSVEDGTSPYGDTQYF
-	-	TRBV27	TRBJ1-1	TGTGCCAGCAGTCTTTTCCCGGGGTCTGAAGCTTTCTTT	CASSLFPGSEAFF
-	TRBD1	TRBV27	TRBJ2-1	TGTGCCAGCAGTTTATCGCCCCCCGGGACAGCCTACTACAATGAGCAGTTCTTC	CASSLSPPGTAYYNEQFF
-	-	TRBV9	TRBJ2-2	TGTGCCAGCAGCGAGGGCGGGGAGGGGGAGCTGTTTTTT	CASSEGGEGELFF